What follows are 28 T cell receptor beta chains derived from one specimen sequenced in a study of blood T cell repertoires in COVID-19. TCRdb's table, derived via immunoSEQ multiplex PCR, lists solely in-frame clones and lacks some. Among 200,000 to 250,000 clones listed, around 87% were seen once. The sequencing input was peripheral blood. These receptors all come from a woman in her thirties who had recovered from COVID-19.

J is TRBJ2-1 and V is TRBV19, with TRBD1 as a possible D gene (5 bases). This CDR3 has 14 amino acids. Germline V CDR1 and CDR2: LNHDA, SQIVND (reference sequence). V lost 8 bases and J lost 3, with 14 bases in between. The CDR3 protein is CASSMSGFYNEQFF. CDR3 DNA: TGTGCCAGTTCTATGTCAGGGTTCTACAATGAGCAGTTCTTC.

The chain carries TRBV15 and TRBJ1-5; 9 nucleotides match TRBD1. Germline-derived CDR1 and CDR2 are LNHNV and YYDKDF (reference sequence). V gave up 2 bases and J gave up 8 bases; unmatched junction bases: 7. The CDR3 spans 15 residues. For the CDR3, the DNA is TGTGCCACCAGCAGAACCTTGGGACAGGGCGAGCCCCAGCATTTT. As protein: CATSRTLGQGEPQHF.

J is TRBJ2-7 and V is TRBV2, with 7 bases that match TRBD1. V trimming: 0 bases; J trimming: 0 bases; junction bases outside the gene matches: 2. Germline values: CDR1 SNHLY, CDR2 FYNNEI. CDR3 length: 15 residues. The CDR3: CASSEATGSSYEQYF. CDR3 bases: TGTGCCAGCAGTGAAGCGACAGGGAGCTCCTACGAGCAGTACTTC.

Remarks on this clone: This sample includes further DNA sequences coding for the same CDR3. The chain is built from TRBV2 and TRBJ2-7; D unresolved. V lost 1 base and J 3 bases, leaving 7 bases between the germline ends. Germline CDR1 and CDR2: SNHLY and FYNNEI. The CDR3 is 13 amino acids. As DNA, the CDR3 is TGTGCCAGCAGTGAAGGACTTTACTACGAGCAGTACTTC. This gives the protein CASSEGLYYEQYF.

The chain links TRBV18 to TRBJ1-5; possibly TRBD1 for D (5 bases). The CDR3 runs to 14 residues. The V gene's germline CDR1 is KGHSH and CDR2 LQKENI. Trimming took off 5 bases at V and 3 bases at J, with 11 bases between the two ends. The CDR3 nucleotides read TGTGCCAGCTCATTCGACAGATACAATCAGCCCCAGCATTTT. Translation gives CASSFDRYNQPQHF. The full variable domain, completed using reference TRBV18 and TRBJ1-5, is NAGVMQNPRHLVRRRGQEARLRCSPMKGHSHVYWYRQLPEEGLKFMVYLQKENIIDESGMPKERFSAEFPKEGPSILRIQQVVRGDSAAYFCASSFDRYNQPQHFGDGTRLSIL.

V is TRBV6-2 or TRBV6-3 and J is TRBJ1-4; TRBD1 matches 7 bases. The CDR3 sequence is 16 residues long. CDR1 and CDR2 (germline): MNHEY, SVGEGT. Trimming cost V 0 bases and J 5 bases; bases outside gene matches: 6. The CDR3, as DNA: TGTGCCAGCAGTTACTCGACAGGGATTGGGAATGAAAAACTGTTTTTT. It encodes CASSYSTGIGNEKLFF.

The chain uses TRBV5-4 and TRBJ2-1; D is possibly TRBD1 (5 bases). Trimming shortened V by 4 bases and J by 0 bases, and 11 bases separated the two germline ends. The CDR3 loop spans 15 amino acids. Germline CDR1 and CDR2: SGHNT and YYREEE (reference sequence). The CDR3 bases are TGTGCCAGCAGCCCCACAGGTAACTCCTACAATGAGCAGTTCTTC. Its translation is CASSPTGNSYNEQFF.

The rearrangement uses TRBV5-4 and TRBJ2-7, with D possibly being TRBD2 (7 bases). Germline V gives CDR1 SGHNT, CDR2 YYREEE (reference sequence). V was clipped by 0 bases and J by 3 bases, with 13 bases between them. The CDR3 contains 15 residues. CDR3 DNA sequence: TGTGCCAGCAGCTTGGGGGAGGGGGGATTCTACGAGCAGTACTTC. It yields the protein CASSLGEGGFYEQYF.

The rearrangement joins TRBV5-1 to TRBJ2-5, with a weak D call TRBD1 (5 bases). The CDR3 covers 13 residues. Trimming removed 0 bases from V and 5 bases from J, with 8 bases in between. The germline V gene encodes CDR1 SGHRS and CDR2 YFSETQ. CDR3 nucleotide sequence: TGCGCCAGCAGCTTGGGGGGCCGGGAGACCCAGTACTTC. Amino acids: CASSLGGRETQYF.

This clone was detected a few times. V gene TRBV5-1 combines with J gene TRBJ2-3; D unresolved. The CDR3 consists of 16 residues. V lost 0 bases, J lost 0 bases, and 11 bases lay in between. Germline CDR1 reads SGHRS; CDR2 reads YFSETQ. The CDR3 sequence is CASSLATDASTDTQYF. DNA of the CDR3: TGCGCCAGCAGCTTGGCAACAGACGCTAGCACAGATACGCAGTATTTT.

The J gene is TRBJ1-2, the V gene TRBV7-9; D gene ambiguous. The CDR3 is 15 residues long. The V end lost 1 base, the J end lost 4 bases, and 13 bases lay between the germline ends. Per the germline V gene, CDR1 is SEHNR and CDR2 is FQNEAQ (reference sequence). The DNA for the CDR3 is TGTGCCAGCAGCTTAGTCGAGTTTCTCACCTATGGCTACACCTTC. As protein: CASSLVEFLTYGYTF.

This rearrangement joins TRBV7-3 to TRBJ1-6; D not resolved. The V end was cut by 1 base, the J end by 8 bases, with 6 bases between. CDR1 and CDR2 from the germline V gene are SGHTA and FQGTGA. CDR3 length: 13 amino acids. CDR3 nucleotide sequence: TGTGCCAGCAGCTTAAACAGCCATTCACCCCTCCACTTT. It translates to CASSLNSHSPLHF.

The V gene is TRBV27, the J gene TRBJ1-2, with D tentatively TRBD1 (6 bases). Trimming pared 4 bases from V and 1 base from J, leaving 7 bases between. Germline loops: CDR1 MNHEY, CDR2 SMNVEV (reference sequence). CDR3 size: 13 residues. The CDR3 spells CASSWGLNYGYTF. The CDR3 nucleotides are TGTGCCAGCAGTTGGGGGCTTAACTATGGCTACACCTTC.

For this clone: A junction boundary mismatches the germline segment, possibly from a read error. The rearrangement links TRBV29-1 to TRBJ2-7, with D perhaps TRBD2 (7 bases). Germline V gives CDR1 SQVTM, CDR2 ANQGSEA. The CDR3 is 13 residues long. The DNA for the CDR3 is TGCAGCGTCGAAGGGGGGGACCCCTACGAGCAGTACTTC. Protein sequence: CSVEGGDPYEQYF.

The J gene is TRBJ2-3, the V gene TRBV3-1 (or the pseudogene TRBV3-2), with D perhaps TRBD1 (5 bases). Germline V gives CDR1 LGHDT, CDR2 YNNKEL (reference sequence). Trimming removed 4 bases from V and 2 bases from J, with 7 bases in between. CDR3 length: 13 amino acids. The CDR3 DNA follows: TGTGCCAGCAGCCCGACAGACACAGATACGCAGTATTTT. Translated, it gives CASSPTDTDTQYF.

V usage is TRBV19 and J usage is TRBJ1-1, with 7 bases identical to TRBD1. CDR3 length equals 13 residues. Germline lookup yields CDR1 LNHDA and CDR2 SQIVND (reference sequence). The V gene end was trimmed by 5 bases and the J gene end by 4 bases; junction bases not matched to a gene: 4. CDR3 sequence: CASSPQGGTEAFF. In DNA form, the CDR3 reads TGTGCCAGTAGTCCTCAGGGGGGCACTGAAGCTTTCTTT.

This chain uses TRBV6-2 or TRBV6-3 with TRBJ2-2; 7 positions agree with TRBD1. CDR3 length: 15 residues. The trim removed 2 bases at V and 3 bases at J, leaving 3 bases unmatched. Germline CDR1 reads MNHEY; CDR2 reads SVGEGT. Written as DNA, the CDR3 is TGTGCCAGCAGTTACGGGACAGCCTACACCGGGGAGCTGTTTTTT. Protein product: CASSYGTAYTGELFF.

The gene calls are TRBV18 and TRBJ1-2; 8 bases fit TRBD1. The CDR3 sequence is 17 residues long. Losses at the gene ends were 3 bases for V and 7 bases for J; bases not matched to a gene: 16. The germline V gene encodes CDR1 KGHSH and CDR2 LQKENI. CDR3 in amino acids: CASSPSHGDPGGSGYTF. CDR3 DNA sequence: TGTGCCAGCTCACCCTCCCACGGAGACCCAGGGGGCAGTGGCTACACCTTC.

The sample holds one count of this clone. The chain has TRBV10-2 and TRBJ2-1; tentatively, D is TRBD2 (5 bases). The CDR3 totals 14 residues. From germline, CDR1 is WSHSY and CDR2 SAAADI. V shed 3 bases and J shed 3 bases, with 9 bases lying between them. CDR3 sequence: CASSDSGFYNEQFF. The CDR3 DNA is TGCGCCAGCAGTGATTCGGGGTTCTACAATGAGCAGTTCTTC.

There are a few counts of this clone. The chain has TRBV6-4 and TRBJ2-1; 8 nucleotides line up with TRBD2. Per the germline V gene, CDR1 is MRHNA and CDR2 is SNTAGT. With 3 bases clipped from V and 4 bases from J, the junction kept 5 bases outside the gene matches. The CDR3 runs to 15 residues. This CDR3 is CASSEVAGSYNEQFF. The CDR3 DNA reads TGTGCCAGCAGTGAAGTAGCGGGATCTTACAATGAGCAGTTCTTC.

This clone was detected many times. The chain joins TRBV27 to TRBJ1-2; 12 nucleotides match TRBD1. This CDR3 has 15 residues. The ends lost 6 bases at V and 8 bases at J; junction bases unmatched: 10. Looked up from germline, CDR1 is MNHEY and CDR2 is SMNVEV (reference sequence). The CDR3 is CASSQPGTGGDGYTF. CDR3 DNA sequence: TGTGCCAGCAGCCAGCCCGGGACAGGGGGCGACGGCTACACCTTC.

This rearrangement joins TRBV5-1 to TRBJ2-1, with 10 bases lining up with TRBD2. The J segment lost 7 bases and the V segment lost 5 bases, leaving 6 bases of the junction unmatched. This CDR3 spans 14 amino acids. CDR1 is SGHRS and CDR2 is YFSETQ in the germline V gene. The CDR3 protein is CASSSSGGVNEQFF. CDR3 DNA: TGCGCCAGCAGTTCTAGCGGGGGTGTGAATGAGCAGTTCTTC.

The V call is TRBV2, the J call TRBJ1-2, with D possibly TRBD1 on 5 matching bases. Looked up from germline, CDR1 is SNHLY and CDR2 is FYNNEI. The V end lost 4 bases, the J end lost 8 bases, and 23 bases lay between the germline ends. The CDR3 sequence is 16 residues long. The CDR3, as DNA: TGTGCCAGCAGTGCGGTTTGGGGACTCCTCCCGGGGGGCTACACCTTC. Translated, it gives CASSAVWGLLPGGYTF.

This chain uses TRBV2 with TRBJ2-5; 7 bases align to TRBD1. The germline V gene has CDR1 SNHLY and CDR2 FYNNEI. V lost 6 bases and J lost 6; bases outside the gene matches: 10. The CDR3 totals 14 residues. CDR3 in DNA: TGTGCCAGCAGGGCTACAGGGGATGGAAAGACCCAGTACTTC. It is translated as CASRATGDGKTQYF.

The V gene is TRBV7-6, the J gene TRBJ1-4; D might be TRBD1 (5 bases). The CDR3 totals 15 residues. CDR1 is SGHVS and CDR2 is FNYEAQ in the germline V gene. Trimming stripped 1 base from V and 4 bases from J, with 10 bases between. CDR3 sequence: CASSLGQGNNEKLFF. CDR3 coding DNA: TGTGCCAGCAGCTTAGGGCAGGGAAATAATGAAAAACTGTTTTTT.

J is TRBJ2-3 and V is TRBV5-4; 10 bases line up with TRBD1. The length of the CDR3 is 15 residues. The germline gives CDR1 SGHNT, CDR2 YYREEE (reference sequence). V trimming: 2 bases; J trimming: 2 bases; junction bases outside the gene matches: 2. The CDR3 DNA is TGTGCCAGCAGCTTTGACAGGGGGCTCACAGATACGCAGTATTTT. Protein product: CASSFDRGLTDTQYF.

This clone occurred once. The chain recombines TRBV2 with TRBJ1-1; 10 bases fit TRBD1. CDR1 SNHLY and CDR2 FYNNEI come from the germline V gene. The CDR3 loop spans 14 amino acids. The V gene end was trimmed by 6 bases and the J gene end by 5 bases; junction bases not matched to a gene: 6. The CDR3, as DNA: TGTGCCAGCAGGGACCGGGACAGGGGTACTGAAGCTTTCTTT. This sequence encodes CASRDRDRGTEAFF.

V usage is TRBV6-5 and J usage is TRBJ1-2; 7 bases line up with TRBD1. The CDR3 is 15 amino acids. Germline V lookup: CDR1 MNHEY, CDR2 SVGAGI. The J segment lost 8 bases and the V segment lost 0 bases, leaving 9 bases of the junction unmatched. This CDR3 is CASSYSTRGAPGYTF. CDR3 sequence (DNA): TGTGCCAGCAGTTACTCGACCAGGGGGGCGCCGGGCTACACCTTC.